One sample yielded the 21 T cell receptor beta chains listed below, sequenced in a study of T cell responses to AZD1222 COVID-19 vaccine. Data came from immunoSEQ multiplex PCR; TCRdb stores just in-frame clones and leaves some out. The table shows about 140,000 clones, with just under 95% occurring only once. The source material was peripheral blood, sampled on day 0 of AZD1222 vaccination. These receptors all come from an adult in good health.

The chain uses TRBV12-3 or TRBV12-4 and TRBJ2-2; D not certain. Deletions cut 5 bases from V and 7 bases from J, with 8 bases between. This CDR3 comprises 12 residues. For the CDR3, the DNA is TGTGCCAGCAGTGACACCCGCGGGGAGCTGTTTTTT. Amino acids: CASSDTRGELFF.

The CDR3 protein is CASSEGGGRTYEQYF. Written as DNA, the CDR3 is TGTGCCAGCAGTGAAGGTGGCGGGAGGACCTACGAGCAGTACTTC. The V and J genes are TRBV6-1 and TRBJ2-7; 8 nucleotides agree with TRBD2. Trimming removed 1 base from V and 2 bases from J; junction bases left unmatched: 4. Germline V CDR1 and CDR2: MNHNS, SASEGT. The CDR3 has 15 residues.

This clone appeared a single time. The CDR3 reads CSVEGGLVYNEQFF. The CDR3 DNA follows: TGCAGCGTTGAAGGGGGACTAGTCTACAATGAGCAGTTCTTC. The V call is TRBV29-1, the J call TRBJ2-1; TRBD2 matches 8 bases. After removal of 1 base from V and 3 bases from J, the junction contained 2 bases not matched to a gene. Germline V gives CDR1 SQVTM, CDR2 ANQGSEA. The CDR3 consists of 14 residues.

This chain uses TRBV9 with TRBJ2-6, with 9 positions matching TRBD1. The CDR3 covers 20 residues. The V and J ends lost 4 bases and 4 bases, in that order; junction bases with no gene match: 18. Per germline, CDR1 SGDLS and CDR2 YYNGEE. CDR3 amino acids: CASSPKPGTGLFVGANVLTF. CDR3 DNA: TGTGCCAGCAGCCCGAAACCCGGGACAGGGTTATTCGTAGGGGCCAACGTCCTGACTTTC. Full variable domain (missing parts from reference TRBV9 and TRBJ2-6): DSGVTQTPKHLITATGQRVTLRCSPRSGDLSVYWYQQSLDQGLQFLIQYYNGEERAKGNILERFSAQQFPDLHSELNLSSLELGDSALYFCASSPKPGTGLFVGANVLTFGAGSRLTVL.

This clone occurred once. The sample has other DNA sequences that encode this CDR3 too. V is TRBV11-3 and J is TRBJ2-1, with a tentative D call TRBD2 (6 bases). Germline V lookup: CDR1 SGHNT, CDR2 YENEEA. The CDR3 is 14 amino acids. The V and J ends lost 5 bases and 1 base respectively, with 9 bases between them. The CDR3 is CASSPGGSYNEQFF. The CDR3 DNA follows: TGTGCCAGCAGCCCCGGGGGTTCCTACAATGAGCAGTTCTTC.

The chain carries TRBV6-5 and TRBJ1-2; TRBD1 might be the D (5 bases). CDR3 length equals 13 residues. The V end lost 6 bases, the J end lost 5 bases, and 13 bases lay between the germline ends. The germline V gene encodes CDR1 MNHEY and CDR2 SVGAGI. The DNA for the CDR3 is TGTGCCAGCAGCCCCAGGGACTTTTATGGCTACACCTTC. The encoded protein is CASSPRDFYGYTF.

The chain combines TRBV28 with TRBJ1-3, with D possibly being TRBD1 (5 bases). V was cut by 6 bases and J by 0 bases, with 12 bases left in between. Germline CDR1 reads MDHEN; CDR2 reads SYDVKM. The CDR3 length is 15 residues. DNA for the CDR3: TGTGCCAGCAGGACCAGGGAAAGCTCTGGAAACACCATATATTTT. Translation gives CASRTRESSGNTIYF.

This sequence joins TRBV28 and TRBJ1-2, with TRBD1 as a possible D gene (6 bases). This CDR3 contains 14 residues. CDR1 is MDHEN, CDR2 SYDVKM, per germline. The ends were cut back, 4 bases at V and 5 bases at J, with 14 bases in the middle. DNA of the CDR3: TGTGCCAGCAGTTCATCACGGACAGCGTATGGCTACACCTTC. Protein sequence: CASSSSRTAYGYTF.

V is TRBV5-1 and J is TRBJ2-3; perhaps TRBD1 as D (5 bases). The CDR3 has 13 residues. V gave up 6 bases and J gave up 2 bases, with 10 bases separating them. Germline loops: CDR1 SGHRS, CDR2 YFSETQ. CDR3 in amino acids: CASTTGATDTQYF. The CDR3, as DNA: TGCGCCAGCACTACAGGAGCCACAGATACGCAGTATTTT.

The chain combines TRBV5-1 with TRBJ2-6; 12 positions agree with TRBD2. Germline CDR1 SGHRS, CDR2 YFSETQ. V lost 4 bases, J lost 0 bases, and 5 bases stayed unmatched. The CDR3 totals 18 residues. The DNA of the CDR3 is TGCGCCAGCAGCCCTAGACTAGCGGGGGCCTCTGGGGCCAACGTCCTGACTTTC. It translates to CASSPRLAGASGANVLTF.

The V call is TRBV5-1, the J call TRBJ1-4; a possible D gene is TRBD1 (5 bases). V was shortened by 0 bases and J by 0 bases, with 12 bases between the two germline ends. The germline gives CDR1 SGHRS, CDR2 YFSETQ. The CDR3 is made up of 17 amino acids. The CDR3 DNA is TGCGCCAGCAGCTTGGTTCCGGGACCAGCAACTAATGAAAAACTGTTTTTT. Protein product: CASSLVPGPATNEKLFF.

The chain combines TRBV2 with TRBJ2-7; 8 positions match TRBD2. The CDR3 is 16 residues long. In germline, CDR1 is SNHLY, CDR2 FYNNEI. V lost 6 bases, J lost 0 bases, and 10 bases stayed unmatched. The CDR3 DNA follows: TGTGCCAGCAGGGGGGGAGTAGCGGGAAGCTCCTACGAGCAGTACTTC. This sequence encodes CASRGGVAGSSYEQYF.

V usage is TRBV7-2 and J usage is TRBJ2-1; 8 nucleotides line up with TRBD2. CDR3 length equals 16 residues. The germline V gene encodes CDR1 SGHTA and CDR2 FQGNSA. After removal of 1 base from V and 1 base from J, the junction contained 3 bases not matched to a gene. CDR3 coding DNA: TGTGCCAGCAGCTTAGGGGGGACTAGATCCTACAATGAGCAGTTCTTC. Translation gives CASSLGGTRSYNEQFF.

To note about this clone: This sample also contains other DNA sequences that code for the same CDR3. This rearrangement joins TRBV2 to TRBJ2-7, with 8 positions matching TRBD2. Germline values: CDR1 SNHLY, CDR2 FYNNEI. The junction had 5 bases not matched to a gene; V was cut back by 7 bases and J by 0 bases. CDR3 length: 14 residues. The CDR3 DNA is TGTGCCAGCACCCCCGGGGGGGGCTCCTACGAGCAGTACTTC. Residues: CASTPGGGSYEQYF. The entire variable domain, with the rest obtained from reference TRBV2 and TRBJ2-7, is as follows: EPEVTQTPSHQVTQMGQEVILRCVPISNHLYFYWYRQILGQKVEFLVSFYNNEISEKSEIFDDQFSVERPDGSNFTLKIRSTKLEDSAMYFCASTPGGGSYEQYFGPGTRLTVT.

This clone was counted at least ten times. The chain couples TRBV6-4 to TRBJ1-1, with 11 bases lining up with TRBD1. CDR1 and CDR2 from the germline V gene are MRHNA and SNTAGT. V was clipped by 2 bases and J by 4 bases; unmatched bases: 0. The CDR3 is 14 residues long. For the CDR3, the DNA is TGTGCCAGCAGTGACGGGACAGGGGGCACTGAAGCTTTCTTT. Its translation: CASSDGTGGTEAFF.

Written as DNA, the CDR3 is TGTGCCACCAGCAGAGGCGGAACCGGCTACGAGCAGTACTTC. Its protein is CATSRGGTGYEQYF. The V and J genes are TRBV15 and TRBJ2-7; D not certain. Germline values: CDR1 LNHNV, CDR2 YYDKDF (reference sequence). The CDR3 totals 14 residues. With 1 base removed from V and 3 bases from J, the gap between germline ends came to 10 bases. The full variable domain, completed using reference TRBV15 and TRBJ2-7, is DAMVIQNPRYQVTQFGKPVTLSCSQTLNHNVMYWYQQKSSQAPKLLFHYYDKDFNNEADTPDNFQSRRPNTSFCFLDIRSPGLGDTAMYLCATSRGGTGYEQYFGPGTRLTVT.

V gene TRBV14 combines with J gene TRBJ2-1; no clear D. Trimming stripped 0 bases from V and 11 bases from J, with 5 bases between. This CDR3 is built from 11 residues. The germline V gene has CDR1 SGHDN and CDR2 FVKESK. This chain's CDR3 is CASSQEVKQFF. The CDR3 DNA sequence: TGTGCCAGCAGCCAAGAGGTGAAGCAGTTCTTC.

The rearrangement uses TRBV21-1 and TRBJ1-6. TRBV21-1 is described as a pseudogene. The CDR3 sequence is 13 residues long. The CDR3 spells CASSKEVNSPLHF. In nucleotides, the CDR3 is TGTGCCAGCAGCAAAGAAGTGAATTCACCCCTCCACTTT.

This clone was counted once. J is TRBJ2-7 and V is TRBV7-2; 8 nucleotides match TRBD1. The trim removed 5 bases at V and 3 bases at J, leaving 9 bases unmatched. CDR1 is SGHTA, CDR2 FQGNSA, per germline. CDR3 length equals 15 residues. CDR3 sequence (DNA): TGTGCCAGCAGCGACTACAGGGGGAGTCGCTACGAGCAGTACTTC. This gives the protein CASSDYRGSRYEQYF.

The chain has TRBV24-1 and TRBJ1-2, with unresolved D. Trimming took 5 bases from V and 2 from J, leaving 8 bases between them. This CDR3 contains 13 residues. Germline V gives CDR1 KGHDR, CDR2 SFDVKD. The CDR3 spells CATSGGGNYGYTF. The CDR3 DNA reads TGTGCCACCAGTGGAGGAGGGAACTATGGCTACACCTTC.

This chain connects TRBV28 to TRBJ1-2, with 8 bases lining up with TRBD1. V was pared by 5 bases and J by 7 bases, with 6 bases of the junction left unmatched. The CDR3 is 13 amino acids. Germline V CDR1 and CDR2: MDHEN, SYDVKM. The CDR3 reads CASSVRDRLGYTF. The CDR3 coding sequence is TGTGCCAGCAGTGTCCGGGACAGGCTTGGCTACACCTTC.